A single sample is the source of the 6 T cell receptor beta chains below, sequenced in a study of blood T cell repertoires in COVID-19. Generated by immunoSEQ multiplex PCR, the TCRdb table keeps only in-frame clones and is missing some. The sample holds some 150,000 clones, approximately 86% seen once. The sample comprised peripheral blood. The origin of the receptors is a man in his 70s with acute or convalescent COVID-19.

The CDR3 nucleotides read TGTGCCAGCAGCATCCGTTTCAAAGACCAGGGTATGAACACTGAAGCTTTCTTT. Translation: CASSIRFKDQGMNTEAFF. The chain is built from TRBV5-4 and TRBJ1-1; D possibly corresponds to TRBD1 (5 bases). V lost 4 bases and J 0 bases, leaving 22 bases between the germline ends. Germline V gene sequence: CDR1 SGHNT, CDR2 YYREEE (reference sequence). The length of the CDR3 is 18 residues. The variable domain in full, with the rest retrieved from reference TRBV5-4 and TRBJ1-1, is ETGVTQSPTHLIKTRGQQVTLRCSSQSGHNTVSWYQQALGQGPQFIFQYYREEENGRGNFPPRFSGLQFPNYSSELNVNALELDDSALYLCASSIRFKDQGMNTEAFFGQGTRLTVV.

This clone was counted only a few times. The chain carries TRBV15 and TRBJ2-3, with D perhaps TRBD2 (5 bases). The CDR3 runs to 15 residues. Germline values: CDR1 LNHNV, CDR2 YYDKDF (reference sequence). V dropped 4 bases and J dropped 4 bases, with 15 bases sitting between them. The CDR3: CATSMRGLSSDTQYF. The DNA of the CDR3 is TGTGCCACCAGCATGCGTGGACTTTCTTCAGATACGCAGTATTTT.

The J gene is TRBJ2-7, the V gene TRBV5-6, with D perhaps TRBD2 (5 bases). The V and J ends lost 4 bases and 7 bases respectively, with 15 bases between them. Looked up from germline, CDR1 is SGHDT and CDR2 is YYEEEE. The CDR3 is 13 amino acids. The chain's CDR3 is CASSLTLTGEQYF. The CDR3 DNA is TGTGCCAGCAGCCTCACCCTTACGGGGGAGCAGTACTTC.

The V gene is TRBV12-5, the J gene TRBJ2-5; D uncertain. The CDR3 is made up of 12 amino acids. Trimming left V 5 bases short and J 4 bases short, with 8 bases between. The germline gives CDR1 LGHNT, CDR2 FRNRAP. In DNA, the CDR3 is TGTGCTAGTGGTCCATCCCCAGAGACCCAGTACTTC. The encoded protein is CASGPSPETQYF.

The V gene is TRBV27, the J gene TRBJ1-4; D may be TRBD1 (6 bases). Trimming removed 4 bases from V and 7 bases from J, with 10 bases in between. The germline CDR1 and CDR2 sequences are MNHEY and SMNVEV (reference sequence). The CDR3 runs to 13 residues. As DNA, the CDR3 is TGTGCCAGCAGTTCCGGCAGGGGTGAAAAACTGTTTTTT. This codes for CASSSGRGEKLFF.

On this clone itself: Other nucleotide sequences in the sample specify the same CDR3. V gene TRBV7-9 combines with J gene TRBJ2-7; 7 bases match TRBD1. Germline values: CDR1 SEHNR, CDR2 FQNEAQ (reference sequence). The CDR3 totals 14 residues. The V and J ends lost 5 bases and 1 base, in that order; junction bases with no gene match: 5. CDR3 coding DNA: TGTGCCAGCAGCCCCAGACAGGGATCCTACGAGCAGTACTTC. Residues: CASSPRQGSYEQYF.